This TCR beta chain was recorded in a study of blood T cell repertoires in COVID-19. On the study more broadly: T cells, B-cell-depleted T cells, or PBMCs provided the cDNA or gDNA that served as material.

Participants were aged roughly 18 to 89 years, lived in 20 to 25 US areas, and enrolled virtually. Generated by immunoSEQ multiplex PCR, the TCRdb table keeps only in-frame clones and is missing some. This sample has about 370,000 clones, with roughly 86% found just once. V dropped 8 bases and J dropped 5 bases, with 24 bases sitting between them. The CDR3 is 16 residues long. Germline V lookup: CDR1 SNHLY, CDR2 FYNNEI. The source of this sequence is a woman aged 25 to 39 who had recovered from COVID-19. The sample comprised PBMCs or T cells enriched from blood (not recorded which). This rearrangement joins TRBV2 to TRBJ1-2, with a possible D match to TRBD1 (5 bases). The CDR3 region has the DNA TGTGCCAGCGCACACTCCGACCAGGGCGAAGGATATGGCTACACCTTC. It codes for CASAHSDQGEGYGYTF.